Listed below are T cell receptor beta chains from one sample, sequenced in a study of T cell responses to AZD1222 COVID-19 vaccine. Some clones are missing from TCRdb's copy, which holds only in-frame ones; the method was immunoSEQ multiplex PCR. The data hold 99,000 or so clones, with more than 75% observed a single time. The sample in question was peripheral blood, obtained on day 0 of AZD1222 vaccination. These receptors were obtained from an adult in good health. The CDR3 runs from the conserved cysteine through the conserved F or W. D genes are given only for firm matches. The listing skips clone size in some rows; elsewhere it reads once, few, many or a size class.

clone size: NA; V gene: TRBV5-4; D gene: NA; J gene: TRBJ2-3; CDR3 protein: CASSFSGRTDTQYF; CDR3 DNA: TGTGCCAGCAGCTTTTCCGGGAGAACAGATACGCAGTATTTT
clone size: NA; V gene: TRBV14; D gene: NA; J gene: TRBJ2-3; CDR3 protein: CASSQGVGADTQYF; CDR3 DNA: TGTGCCAGCAGCCAAGGTGTAGGTGCAGATACGCAGTATTTT
clone size: NA; V gene: TRBV5-4; D gene: NA; J gene: TRBJ2-3; CDR3 protein: CASSRNGPSTDTQYF; CDR3 DNA: TGTGCCAGCAGCCGAAACGGGCCGAGCACAGATACGCAGTATTTT
clone size: NA; V gene: TRBV10-2; D gene: NA; J gene: TRBJ1-1; CDR3 protein: CASSEPGLNTEAFF; CDR3 DNA: TGCGCCAGCAGTGAGCCGGGGCTGAACACTGAAGCTTTCTTT
clone size: NA; V gene: TRBV7-8; D gene: TRBD2; J gene: TRBJ2-2; CDR3 protein: CASSLGLGVGELFF; CDR3 DNA: TGTGCCAGCAGCTTGGGACTAGGGGTCGGGGAGCTGTTTTTT
clone size: NA; V gene: TRBV19; D gene: TRBD1; J gene: TRBJ2-3; CDR3 protein: CASSILTGGALNTQYF; CDR3 DNA: TGTGCCAGTAGTATACTCACAGGGGGCGCGTTGAATACGCAGTATTTT
clone size: NA; V gene: TRBV29-1; D gene: TRBD2; J gene: TRBJ2-5; CDR3 protein: CSVDGRESLETQYF; CDR3 DNA: TGCAGCGTTGATGGGCGGGAGAGCCTCGAGACCCAGTACTTC
clone size: NA; V gene: TRBV9; D gene: NA; J gene: TRBJ2-1; CDR3 protein: CASTQGPGTPYNEQFF; CDR3 DNA: TGTGCCAGCACCCAGGGCCCGGGGACCCCCTACAATGAGCAGTTCTTC
clone size: once; V gene: TRBV25-1; D gene: NA; J gene: TRBJ2-1; CDR3 protein: CASSEIMSSYNEQFF; CDR3 DNA: TGTGCCAGCAGTGAGATAATGAGCTCCTACAATGAGCAGTTCTTC
clone size: NA; V gene: TRBV7-9; D gene: NA; J gene: TRBJ2-1; CDR3 protein: CASRSGRPYNEQFF; CDR3 DNA: TGTGCCAGCAGATCGGGGAGGCCCTACAATGAGCAGTTCTTC
clone size: NA; V gene: TRBV14; D gene: NA; J gene: TRBJ2-2; CDR3 protein: CASSQEVRTGELFF; CDR3 DNA: TGTGCCAGCAGCCAAGAAGTGCGTACCGGGGAGCTGTTTTTT
clone size: NA; V gene: TRBV3-1/TRBV3-2; D gene: NA; J gene: TRBJ2-7; CDR3 protein: CASSQETYEQYF; CDR3 DNA: TGTGCCAGCAGCCAAGAAACATACGAGCAGTACTTC
clone size: NA; V gene: TRBV11-2; D gene: NA; J gene: TRBJ2-7; CDR3 protein: CASSLDRPIEQYF; CDR3 DNA: TGTGCCAGCAGCTTAGATCGACCGATAGAGCAGTACTTC
clone size: NA; V gene: TRBV15; D gene: TRBD1; J gene: TRBJ2-7; CDR3 protein: CATSSRQGPYEQYF; CDR3 DNA: TGTGCCACCAGCAGCAGACAGGGCCCCTACGAGCAGTACTTC
clone size: NA; V gene: TRBV7-6; D gene: TRBD2; J gene: TRBJ2-3; CDR3 protein: CASSPLTSGTFADTQYF; CDR3 DNA: TGTGCCAGCAGCCCCTTGACTAGCGGGACCTTCGCAGATACGCAGTATTTT
clone size: NA; V gene: TRBV5-1; D gene: TRBD1; J gene: TRBJ2-7; CDR3 protein: CASSPGTGGYEQYF; CDR3 DNA: TGCGCCAGCAGCCCCGGGACAGGGGGTTACGAGCAGTACTTC
clone size: NA; V gene: TRBV6-5; D gene: NA; J gene: TRBJ2-1; CDR3 protein: CASSYPAGGGRLIF; CDR3 DNA: TGTGCCAGCAGTTACCCGGCAGGGGGGGGACGGTTGATCTTC
clone size: NA; V gene: TRBV28; D gene: TRBD2; J gene: TRBJ2-1; CDR3 protein: CASSSLADNEQFF; CDR3 DNA: TGTGCCAGCAGTTCTCTAGCGGACAATGAGCAGTTCTTC
clone size: NA; V gene: TRBV6-6; D gene: NA; J gene: TRBJ1-1; CDR3 protein: CASRQGKNTEAFF; CDR3 DNA: TGTGCCAGCAGGCAGGGTAAGAACACTGAAGCTTTCTTT
clone size: NA; V gene: TRBV9; D gene: NA; J gene: TRBJ2-6; CDR3 protein: CASSDPGRPNGGANVLTF; CDR3 DNA: TGTGCCAGCAGCGACCCGGGGAGACCCAATGGTGGGGCCAACGTCCTGACTTTC
clone size: NA; V gene: TRBV5-1; D gene: TRBD1; J gene: TRBJ1-4; CDR3 protein: CASSLSQGANEKLFF; CDR3 DNA: TGCGCCAGCAGCTTGTCCCAGGGGGCGAATGAAAAACTGTTTTTT
clone size: NA; V gene: TRBV5-1; D gene: TRBD2; J gene: TRBJ2-7; CDR3 protein: CASSSGTSSAYEQYF; CDR3 DNA: TGCGCCAGCAGCAGCGGGACTAGCTCCGCCTACGAGCAGTACTTC
clone size: NA; V gene: TRBV13; D gene: TRBD2; J gene: TRBJ2-1; CDR3 protein: CASSLVTSGTLGVNEQFF; CDR3 DNA: TGTGCCAGCAGCTTAGTCACTAGCGGGACCCTCGGCGTCAATGAGCAGTTCTTC
clone size: NA; V gene: TRBV10-3; D gene: TRBD1; J gene: TRBJ1-1; CDR3 protein: CAISETGGDGVF; CDR3 DNA: TGTGCCATCAGTGAGACAGGGGGCGATGGAGTCTTT
clone size: NA; V gene: TRBV6-5; D gene: NA; J gene: TRBJ2-7; CDR3 protein: CASRQTHANHEQYF; CDR3 DNA: TGTGCCAGCAGACAGACCCACGCGAACCACGAGCAGTACTTC
clone size: NA; V gene: TRBV5-1; D gene: NA; J gene: TRBJ2-7; CDR3 protein: CASSLVQGNEQYF; CDR3 DNA: TGCGCCAGCAGCTTGGTTCAGGGCAACGAGCAGTACTTC
clone size: NA; V gene: TRBV29-1; D gene: TRBD2; J gene: TRBJ2-7; CDR3 protein: CSVEPGGPSYEQYF; CDR3 DNA: TGCAGCGTTGAACCGGGAGGGCCCAGCTACGAGCAGTACTTC